Shown below are 14 T cell receptor beta chains from a single sample sequenced in a study of T cell repertoires in cytomegalovirus infection (dated by TCRdb to the late 2010s). Sequencer: Illumina HiSeq 1500. The public reads were quality trimmed at Q25 with fastp and then assembled into clones with MiXCR by TCRdb, keeping productive beta chains. A single entry per CDR3 protein holds the most common genes and DNA from its merged rows. The sample yields about 98,000 distinct CDR3 sequences; approximately 15% were counted once. The top ten constitute 8% to 9.5% of the sample. What was sequenced was PBMCs. These receptors were collected from a human donor in good health (CMV status not recorded). Some clones in this sample may be carry-over from other donors' samples.

This clonotype was picked up many times. This chain links TRBV12-3 or TRBV12-4 with TRBJ2-1; possibly TRBD2 for D (5 bases). The CDR3 loop spans 15 amino acids. Trimming took 5 bases from V and 8 from J, leaving 19 bases between them. CDR3 protein: CASSPSRLRLDEQFF. CDR3 nucleotides: TGTGCCAGCAGTCCTAGTCGACTACGGCTTGATGAGCAGTTCTTC.

The chain combines TRBV29-1 with TRBJ2-7; no clear D gene. Trimming pared 4 bases from V and 2 bases from J, leaving 6 bases between. The CDR3 covers 11 residues. Per the germline V gene, CDR1 is SQVTM and CDR2 is ANQGSEA. The CDR3, as DNA: TGCAGCGTTGTGGGCCCCTACGAGCAGTACTTC. Translating gives CSVVGPYEQYF.

This clonotype was recorded a few times. The rearrangement links TRBV7-2 to TRBJ2-7; possible D gene TRBD2, 6 bases. Germline V gene sequence: CDR1 SGHTA, CDR2 FQGNSA. V was clipped by 5 bases and J by 0 bases, with 17 bases between them. The CDR3 totals 16 residues. CDR3: CASSLSPLAYSYEQYF. In DNA form, the CDR3 reads TGTGCCAGCAGCCTAAGCCCGCTAGCGTACTCCTACGAGCAGTACTTC.

This clonotype was detected ten times or more. The chain recombines TRBV7-2 with TRBJ1-5; 7 nucleotides match TRBD1. J lost 7 bases, V lost 2 bases, and 5 bases had no gene match. This CDR3 region has 14 residues. Germline CDR1 is SGHTA and CDR2 is FQGNSA. CDR3 DNA: TGTGCCAGCAGCTTACGACAGGGAGACCAGCCCCAGCATTTT. It codes for CASSLRQGDQPQHF.

The V call is TRBV25-1, the J call TRBJ1-2, with D uncertain. CDR3 length: 13 residues. Deletions cut 3 bases from V and 7 bases from J, with 12 bases between. Germline CDR1 MGHDK, CDR2 SYGVNS. This CDR3 is CASSDFELSGYTF. The CDR3 DNA follows: TGTGCCAGCAGTGACTTTGAATTATCTGGCTACACCTTC.

This clonotype was detected a few times. This chain links TRBV15 with TRBJ2-1; 7 bases align to TRBD2. CDR3 size: 16 residues. Germline CDR1 reads LNHNV; CDR2 reads YYDKDF (reference sequence). V was pared by 0 bases and J by 9 bases, with 11 bases of the junction left unmatched. In DNA form, the CDR3 reads TGTGCCACCAGCAGAGATGAAGGCGGGGGAAAGGCTGAGCAGTTCTTC. It translates to CATSRDEGGGKAEQFF.

The chain links TRBV7-3 to TRBJ2-3; TRBD1 matches at 8 bases. Per the germline V gene, CDR1 is SGHTA and CDR2 is FQGTGA. The CDR3 is 13 residues long. V dropped 5 bases and J dropped 6; count of bases not matched to a gene: 4. CDR3 region: CASSMTGADTQYF. The CDR3 region has the DNA TGTGCCAGCAGCATGACAGGGGCTGATACGCAGTATTTT.

Worth noting for this clonotype: This is likely a read error, given that the CDR3 carries no conserved phenylalanine or tryptophan at its end. The rearrangement joins TRBV20-1 to TRBJ2-3; D remains ambiguous. CDR1 is DFQATT, CDR2 SNEGSKA, per germline (reference sequence). V shed 5 bases and J shed 8 bases, with 11 bases lying between them. The CDR3 contains 11 residues. CDR3 region: CSAVPSGTQYL. The CDR3 nucleotides read TGCAGTGCTGTACCATCAGGTACGCAGTATTTA.

The V gene is TRBV7-9, the J gene TRBJ2-3, with D perhaps matching TRBD1 (5 bases). Germline V gene lookup returns CDR1 SEHNR and CDR2 FQNEAQ (reference sequence). Trimming took off 4 bases at V and 7 bases at J, with 12 bases between the two ends. This CDR3 contains 13 residues. The chain's CDR3 is CASSSIQGYTQYF. For the CDR3, the DNA is TGTGCCAGCAGCTCGATCCAGGGTTATACGCAGTATTTT.

This clonotype was recorded a few times. This chain uses TRBV28 with TRBJ2-4; 7 bases agree with TRBD1. Germline CDR1 and CDR2: MDHEN and SYDVKM. CDR3 length equals 16 residues. The ends lost 5 bases at V and 1 base at J; junction bases unmatched: 8. The CDR3 sequence is CASSPQTGFAKNIQYF. CDR3 sequence (DNA): TGTGCCAGCAGTCCCCAGACAGGGTTCGCCAAAAACATTCAGTACTTC.

V is TRBV28 and J is TRBJ1-2; TRBD1 might be the D (6 bases). The CDR3 is made up of 13 amino acids. CDR1 is MDHEN and CDR2 is SYDVKM in the germline V gene. The germline V and J ends were trimmed by 1 base and 8 bases, with 11 bases remaining between them. The CDR3 protein is CASSLLWGPGYTF. CDR3 nucleotides: TGTGCCAGCAGTTTATTGTGGGGGCCCGGCTACACCTTC.

This clonotype has only a few counts. The rearrangement links TRBV5-4 to TRBJ2-7; 7 bases are shared with TRBD2. Germline V lookup: CDR1 SGHNT, CDR2 YYREEE (reference sequence). CDR3 length equals 15 residues. V dropped 3 bases and J dropped 0; count of bases not matched to a gene: 6. The CDR3 protein is CASSSASGSSYEQYF. CDR3 nucleotides: TGTGCCAGCAGCTCGGCTAGCGGCAGCTCCTACGAGCAGTACTTC.

The rearrangement uses TRBV12-3 or TRBV12-4 and TRBJ2-3; 7 bases agree with TRBD1. The V and J ends lost 7 bases and 1 base, in that order; junction bases with no gene match: 5. The CDR3 has 14 residues. CDR3 nucleotide sequence: TGTGCCAGCAACGACAGGGCCCGCACAGATACGCAGTATTTT. Its translation is CASNDRARTDTQYF.

This clonotype has more than one count but fewer than ten. The J gene is TRBJ2-2, the V gene TRBV15, with 9 positions matching TRBD2. The trim removed 0 bases at V and 5 bases at J, leaving 7 bases unmatched. The CDR3 length is 17 residues. Germline CDR1 and CDR2: LNHNV and YYDKDF (reference sequence). CDR3 in amino acids: CATSRDRLAGKTGELFF. CDR3 nucleotides: TGTGCCACCAGCAGAGATCGGCTAGCGGGGAAAACCGGGGAGCTGTTTTTT.